These T cell receptor beta chains were read from a single sample in a study of vaccination and CD4 T cells after COVID-19. Their cognate antigens are unknown. TCRdb independently ran MiXCR on the PCR reads; one entry per CDR3 protein. Of about 9,100 distinct CDR3 sequences detected, 65% to 80% appear once; the ten largest clones hold less than 45%. The sample consisted of CD4+ T cells from blood, cultured in vitro. These receptors originate from a human donor who had recovered from COVID-19. Each CDR3 is given with its conserved first and last residue. D genes are given only for firm matches. Size values are once, few and many counts, or a class for expanded clones, and some rows have none.

cdr3_aa,cdr3_nt,d_call,v_call,clone_size,j_call
CASTDRGNGYTF,TGCGCCAGCACTGACAGGGGAAATGGCTACACCTTC,TRBD1,TRBV5-1,.,TRBJ1-2
CSALPLSFVESPYTF,TGCAGTGCTCTGCCCCTCTCCTTCGTAGAGAGCCCCTACACCTTC,.,TRBV20-1,.,TRBJ1-2
CAISESGGPGELFF,TGTGCCATCAGTGAGTCTGGGGGGCCCGGGGAGCTGTTTTTT,.,TRBV6-1,.,TRBJ2-2
CASSLSQGYNSPLHF,TGTGCCAGCAGTTTATCTCAGGGGTATAATTCACCCCTCCACTTT,.,TRBV27,.,TRBJ1-6
CSVVTEALQFF,TGCAGCGTTGTGACAGAAGCATTGCAGTTCTTC,.,TRBV29-1,medium-sized,TRBJ2-1
CASSATQGHSNQPQHF,TGTGCCAGCAGCGCAACACAGGGACATAGCAATCAGCCCCAGCATTTT,.,TRBV2,.,TRBJ1-5
CASSYSWGNYGYTF,TGTGCCAGCAGTTACTCCTGGGGGAACTATGGCTACACCTTC,.,TRBV6-2/TRBV6-3,few,TRBJ1-2
CASSIVAHQQPQHF,TGTGCCAGTAGTATTGTGGCCCACCAACAGCCCCAGCATTTT,.,TRBV19,.,TRBJ1-5
CASSRGTRNEKLFF,TGTGCCAGCAGCCGGGGCACACGTAATGAAAAACTGTTTTTT,.,TRBV7-9,.,TRBJ1-4
CASGQVMNTEAFF,TGTGCCAGTGGACAGGTCATGAACACTGAAGCTTTCTTT,TRBD1,TRBV19,.,TRBJ1-1
CASSPQAGVGETQYF,TGTGCCAGCAGCCCCCAAGCGGGAGTGGGAGAGACCCAGTACTTC,TRBD2,TRBV7-9,.,TRBJ2-5
CASTPRRENQPQHF,TGTGCCAGCACCCCGAGAAGGGAGAACCAGCCCCAGCATTTT,.,TRBV28,few,TRBJ1-5
CASSWTTGPEAFF,TGTGCCAGCAGCTGGACAACCGGGCCTGAAGCTTTCTTT,.,TRBV7-8,.,TRBJ1-1
CASSIDGDREQYF,TGTGCCAGTAGTATTGACGGGGACCGCGAGCAGTACTTC,.,TRBV19,.,TRBJ2-7
CASSLDTGELFF,TGTGCCAGCAGCTTAGACACCGGGGAGCTGTTTTTT,.,TRBV7-2,few,TRBJ2-2
CASSLRGSRRPNTDTQYF,TGTGCCAGCAGCTTAAGGGGATCGCGGCGGCCTAACACAGATACGCAGTATTTT,.,TRBV7-2,.,TRBJ2-3
CASSLSGLPNYGYTF,TGTGCCAGCAGTTTATCAGGCCTTCCTAACTATGGCTACACCTTC,.,TRBV27,.,TRBJ1-2
CSARGPLLNYGYTF,TGCAGTGCTAGGGGTCCGCTACTGAACTATGGCTACACCTTC,.,TRBV20-1,.,TRBJ1-2
CASSHDRGLGYTF,TGTGCCAGCAGTCACGACAGGGGGCTTGGCTACACCTTC,TRBD1,TRBV25-1,.,TRBJ1-2
CSARGTEVGTEAFF,TGCAGTGCTAGAGGAACGGAGGTTGGGACTGAAGCTTTCTTT,.,TRBV20-1,.,TRBJ1-1
CASSLSLGFGSYNEQFF,TGTGCCAGCAGCTTAAGCCTCGGGTTCGGCTCCTACAATGAGCAGTTCTTC,.,TRBV11-2,.,TRBJ2-1
CATSRDRGPGGFNQPQHF,TGTGCCACCAGCAGAGATCGAGGACCGGGTGGGTTCAATCAGCCCCAGCATTTT,.,TRBV15,few,TRBJ1-5
CASSRVGLTYGYTF,TGTGCCAGCAGCCGCGTGGGCCTCACCTATGGCTACACCTTC,.,TRBV14,.,TRBJ1-2
CATSRTAHYGYTF,TGTGCCACCAGTCGGACTGCTCACTATGGCTACACCTTC,.,TRBV24-1,.,TRBJ1-2
CASSFATGRDTQYF,TGTGCCAGCAGCTTCGCGACGGGCAGGGATACGCAGTATTTT,.,TRBV7-6,once,TRBJ2-3
CSARVGGTQETQYF,TGCAGTGCTAGAGTGGGAGGGACCCAAGAGACCCAGTACTTC,TRBD2,TRBV20-1,few,TRBJ2-5
CASSTQGGQPQHF,TGTGCCAGTAGTACCCAGGGGGGTCAGCCCCAGCATTTT,TRBD1,TRBV19,.,TRBJ1-5
CASSLVARGSTEAFF,TGTGCCAGCAGCTTAGTTGCCCGGGGGAGCACTGAAGCTTTCTTT,.,TRBV7-2,.,TRBJ1-1
CSASRTLRTGGGGYTF,TGCAGTGCTAGTCGGACCCTCAGGACGGGCGGTGGTGGCTACACCTTC,.,TRBV20-1,.,TRBJ1-2
CASSIRVRQDPYF,TGTGCCAGTAGTATCCGGGTCAGACAGGATCCGTATTTT,.,TRBV19,.,TRBJ2-3
CATSGTANTEAFF,TGTGCCACCAGTGGAACAGCTAACACTGAAGCTTTCTTT,.,TRBV24-1,.,TRBJ1-1
CAISESAWTGDSNQPQHF,TGTGCCATCAGTGAGTCGGCATGGACAGGGGATAGCAATCAGCCCCAGCATTTT,TRBD1,TRBV10-3,few,TRBJ1-5
CASSLVTGGLDTEAFF,TGTGCCAGCAGCTTAGTAACAGGGGGTTTGGACACTGAAGCTTTCTTT,TRBD1,TRBV7-8,few,TRBJ1-1
CASSLGVAGITYEQYF,TGTGCCAGCAGCTTAGGGGTAGCGGGGATTACCTACGAGCAGTACTTC,TRBD2,TRBV7-9,.,TRBJ2-7
CASSVDRDTEAFF,TGTGCCAGCAGTGTCGACAGGGACACTGAAGCTTTCTTT,TRBD1,TRBV6-1,.,TRBJ1-1
CASSPQLIHGYTF,TGTGCCAGCAGCCCACAACTAATCCATGGCTACACCTTC,.,TRBV28,.,TRBJ1-2
CASSEERGYGYTF,TGTGCCAGCAGTGAAGAGCGGGGCTATGGCTACACCTTC,.,TRBV6-1,.,TRBJ1-2